The 12 T cell receptor beta chains below were found in one sample sequenced in a study of blood T cell repertoires in COVID-19. The assay was immunoSEQ multiplex PCR, and TCRdb's table has in-frame clones only and misses some. In the table there are 250,000 or so clones, around four fifths of which are singletons. Sequenced input: peripheral blood. The origin of the receptors is a man aged 45 to 65 with acute or convalescent COVID-19.

V gene TRBV24-1 combines with J gene TRBJ2-6; D not resolved. This CDR3 is built from 15 residues. Germline lookup yields CDR1 KGHDR and CDR2 SFDVKD. V dropped 10 bases and J dropped 0 bases, with 12 bases sitting between them. CDR3 loop: CATNGYVSGANVLTF. CDR3 DNA sequence: TGTGCCACAAACGGGTACGTCTCTGGGGCCAACGTCCTGACTTTC.

This rearrangement joins TRBV10-2 to TRBJ2-7; D perhaps matches TRBD2 (6 bases). The CDR3 is 16 amino acids. The V end lost 6 bases, the J end lost 0 bases, and 18 bases lay between the germline ends. CDR1 is WSHSY and CDR2 is SAAADI in the germline V gene. In nucleotides, the CDR3 is TGCGCCAGCAGGGGTGGGATTAGCGGAAGCTCCTACGAGCAGTACTTC. This gives the protein CASRGGISGSSYEQYF.

The V call is TRBV27, the J call TRBJ2-1; 10 bases fit TRBD1. Per germline, CDR1 MNHEY and CDR2 SMNVEV (reference sequence). J lost 7 bases, V lost 9 bases, and 9 bases had no gene match. The CDR3 contains 14 residues. In DNA, the CDR3 is TGTGCCAGGCCAGGGACAGGGGACCGAAATGAGCAGTTCTTC. Translating gives CARPGTGDRNEQFF.

The chain links TRBV9 to TRBJ1-2, with a possible D match to TRBD1 (6 bases). Trimming took off 3 bases at V and 0 bases at J, with 18 bases between the two ends. This CDR3 region has 17 residues. In germline, CDR1 is SGDLS, CDR2 YYNGEE. This chain's CDR3 is CASSAFLTGDANYGYTF. CDR3 DNA: TGTGCCAGCAGCGCATTTCTGACAGGCGATGCTAACTATGGCTACACCTTC.

V is TRBV18 and J is TRBJ2-7, with D perhaps TRBD1 (6 bases). Trimming shortened V by 3 bases and J by 3 bases, and 12 bases separated the two germline ends. Germline CDR1 and CDR2: KGHSH and LQKENI. The CDR3 is 14 residues long. This chain's CDR3 is CASSPQGQSYEQYF. The CDR3 nucleotides read TGTGCCAGCTCACCCCAAGGACAGAGCTACGAGCAGTACTTC. The variable domain in full, with the rest retrieved from reference TRBV18 and TRBJ2-7, is NAGVMQNPRHLVRRRGQEARLRCSPMKGHSHVYWYRQLPEEGLKFMVYLQKENIIDESGMPKERFSAEFPKEGPSILRIQQVVRGDSAAYFCASSPQGQSYEQYFGPGTRLTVT.

About this clone: An end of the junction differs from the germline gene, which may be a read error. The genes are TRBV12-3 or TRBV12-4 and TRBJ1-6; no clear D gene. The CDR3 consists of 13 residues. The CDR3 bases are TGCGCAGAGGCCCGGACCTATAATTCACCCCTCCACTTT. It is translated as CAEARTYNSPLHF.

This chain connects TRBV25-1 to TRBJ2-7; 14 bases match TRBD2. Germline V gene sequence: CDR1 MGHDK, CDR2 SYGVNS. The V segment lost 4 bases and the J segment 0 bases; nucleotides outside the gene matches: 5. The CDR3 contains 17 residues. The CDR3 nucleotides read TGTGCCAGCAGTGCAGGACTAGCGGGAGGTTACTCCTACGAGCAGTACTTC. As protein: CASSAGLAGGYSYEQYF.

The chain recombines TRBV4-1 with TRBJ1-2; D is perhaps TRBD1 (6 bases). Between the trimmed V and J ends, which lost 1 base and 4 bases, there was a span of 13 bases. This CDR3 region has 15 residues. Germline V gene lookup returns CDR1 MGHRA and CDR2 YSYEKL. The chain's CDR3 is CASSQVTGLSYGYTF. The CDR3 nucleotides read TGCGCCAGCAGCCAAGTCACAGGGCTTAGCTATGGCTACACCTTC.

J is TRBJ1-1 and V is TRBV9, with D perhaps TRBD1 (5 bases). The CDR3 contains 15 residues. The V end lost 4 bases, the J end lost 4 bases, and 17 bases lay between the germline ends. Germline V lookup: CDR1 SGDLS, CDR2 YYNGEE. This chain's CDR3 is CASSPSVLRGTEAFF. The CDR3 DNA sequence: TGTGCCAGCAGCCCTTCGGTTCTTAGGGGCACTGAAGCTTTCTTT.

The chain recombines TRBV11-3 with TRBJ2-5; maybe TRBD2 (6 bases). The CDR3 runs 13 residues. V dropped 5 bases and J dropped 7 bases, with 14 bases sitting between them. Germline CDR1 and CDR2: SGHNT and YENEEA. The CDR3 DNA follows: TGTGCCAGCAGCCCAGGGACTTTTGGGACCCAGTACTTC. It yields the protein CASSPGTFGTQYF.

This chain uses TRBV19 with TRBJ1-6, with 12 nucleotides matching TRBD1. The ends lost 7 bases at V and 7 bases at J; junction bases unmatched: 5. Germline V gene data show CDR1 as LNHDA and CDR2 as SQIVND (reference sequence). The CDR3 extends over 15 amino acids. CDR3 region: CASTLGQGANSPLHF. For the CDR3, the DNA is TGTGCCAGTACCCTGGGACAGGGGGCCAATTCACCCCTCCACTTT.

The rearrangement uses TRBV7-9 and TRBJ1-6; 9 nucleotides align to TRBD1. Germline CDR1 SEHNR, CDR2 FQNEAQ (reference sequence). The CDR3 has 15 amino acids. V shed 5 bases and J 8 bases; nucleotides not matched to a gene: 7. CDR3 coding DNA: TGTGCCAGCAGCCCTCCGGGACAGGGTTATTCACCCCTCCACTTT. This sequence encodes CASSPPGQGYSPLHF.